This TCR beta chain was observed in a study of cytomegalovirus exposure and HLA in healthy donors. Whole-study results and caveats: Later analysis reportedly placed an Asian-associated ancestry cluster below the roughly 600-donor mean in N-insertions. Later analysis associated a missense DCLRE1C variant with TCR beta V- and J-gene trimming. Accurate prediction of most subjects' HLA-A and HLA-B alleles from TCR beta sequences was reported.

At the time of sampling, donors were nominally healthy, though unrecorded immune exposures were likely. The PCR used 60 Vbeta and 13 Jbeta primers. Assay used: immunoSEQ multiplex PCR; TCRdb lists only in-frame clones, some missing. The sample has some 200,000 clones; under 9.5% are singletons. On this clone: Its cognate antigen is unknown.

Trimming removed 5 bases from V and 5 bases from J, with 16 bases in between. The CDR3 runs 14 residues. Germline lookup yields CDR1 MNHEY and CDR2 SMNVEV (reference sequence). Specimen: PBMCs. This sequence joins TRBV27 and TRBJ2-7, with a tentative D call TRBD2 (6 bases). The TCR sequence derives from a woman younger than 45 in good health and CMV-seropositive. The CDR3 nucleotides are TGTGCCAGCAGTGGGTTTAGTAGCGGCCACGAGCAGTACTTC. Translated: CASSGFSSGHEQYF.